The sample holds a few counts of the clone carrying this T cell receptor (beta chain). Its antigen is unknown. V lost 0 bases and J lost 3, with 8 bases in between. This CDR3 region has 13 residues. Germline CDR1 and CDR2: DFQATT and SNEGSKA (reference sequence). This sample is drawn from a study of response to subunit inactivated influenza vaccine. Study results and caveats: Authors suggested few new T cells are recruited by each seasonal influenza vaccination.

TCRdb re-analysed the RT-PCR reads in MiXCR, keeping a single row per CDR3 protein. The sample includes under 200,000 distinct CDR3 sequences, around a tenth seen only once; the top ten take roughly 33%. The TCR comes from a man aged 50-75 years who received an inactivated influenza vaccine. The genes are TRBV20-1 and TRBJ1-1, with a weak D call TRBD1 (6 bases). The sequencing used CD8+ T cells sorted from PBMCs, collected roughly 24 months after vaccination. The DNA for the CDR3 is TGCAGTGCTAGAGATCAGGGGCACACTGAAGCTTTCTTT. As protein: CSARDQGHTEAFF.